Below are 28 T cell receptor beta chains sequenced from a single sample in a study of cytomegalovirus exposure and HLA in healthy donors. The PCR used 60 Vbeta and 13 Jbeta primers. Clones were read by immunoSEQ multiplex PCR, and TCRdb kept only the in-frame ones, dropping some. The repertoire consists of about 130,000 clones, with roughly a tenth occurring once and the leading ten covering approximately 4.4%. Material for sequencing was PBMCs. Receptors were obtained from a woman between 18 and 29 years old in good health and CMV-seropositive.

The CDR3 DNA follows: TGTGCCAGCAGTGAAGTGGCCGCTCAGCGGGTCTATGGCTACACCTTC. Translated: CASSEVAAQRVYGYTF. The chain joins TRBV6-1 to TRBJ1-2; the D is unclear. Germline V gene lookup returns CDR1 MNHNS and CDR2 SASEGT. The CDR3 runs to 16 residues. Trimming removed 1 base at V and 4 bases at J, with 16 bases between.

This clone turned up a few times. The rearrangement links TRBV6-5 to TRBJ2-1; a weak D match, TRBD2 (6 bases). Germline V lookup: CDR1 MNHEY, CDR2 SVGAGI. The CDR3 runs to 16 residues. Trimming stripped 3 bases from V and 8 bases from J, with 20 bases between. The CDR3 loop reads CASSYLRSGVIYEQFF. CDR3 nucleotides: TGTGCCAGCAGTTATCTGCGGTCGGGAGTGATCTATGAGCAGTTCTTC.

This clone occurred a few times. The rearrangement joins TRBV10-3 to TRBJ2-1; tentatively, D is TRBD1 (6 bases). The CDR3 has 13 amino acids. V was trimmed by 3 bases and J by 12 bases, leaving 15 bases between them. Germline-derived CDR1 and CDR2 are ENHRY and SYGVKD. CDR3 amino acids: CAISDDQGSGQFF. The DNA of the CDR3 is TGTGCCATCAGTGATGACCAGGGGTCAGGGCAGTTCTTC.

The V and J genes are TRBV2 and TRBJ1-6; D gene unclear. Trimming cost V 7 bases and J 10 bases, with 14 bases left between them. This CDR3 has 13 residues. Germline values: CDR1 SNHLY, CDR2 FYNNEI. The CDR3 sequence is CASIMAPSSPLHF. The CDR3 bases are TGTGCCAGCATTATGGCTCCCTCGTCACCCCTCCACTTT. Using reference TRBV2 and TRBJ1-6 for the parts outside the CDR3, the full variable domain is EPEVTQTPSHQVTQMGQEVILRCVPISNHLYFYWYRQILGQKVEFLVSFYNNEISEKSEIFDDQFSVERPDGSNFTLKIRSTKLEDSAMYFCASIMAPSSPLHFGNGTRLTVT.

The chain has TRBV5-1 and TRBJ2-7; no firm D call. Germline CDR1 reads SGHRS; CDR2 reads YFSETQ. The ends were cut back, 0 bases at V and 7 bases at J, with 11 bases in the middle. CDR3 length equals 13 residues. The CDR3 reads CASSLARVEEQYF. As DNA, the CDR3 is TGCGCCAGCAGCTTGGCTCGCGTAGAGGAGCAGTACTTC.

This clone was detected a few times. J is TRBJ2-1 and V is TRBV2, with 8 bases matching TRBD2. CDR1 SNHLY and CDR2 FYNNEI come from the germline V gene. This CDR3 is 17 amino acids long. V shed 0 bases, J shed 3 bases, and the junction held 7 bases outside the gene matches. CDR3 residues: CASSEALSSGLYNEQFF. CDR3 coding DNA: TGTGCCAGCAGTGAAGCCCTCTCTAGCGGGCTCTACAATGAGCAGTTCTTC. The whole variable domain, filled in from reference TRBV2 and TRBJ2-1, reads EPEVTQTPSHQVTQMGQEVILRCVPISNHLYFYWYRQILGQKVEFLVSFYNNEISEKSEIFDDQFSVERPDGSNFTLKIRSTKLEDSAMYFCASSEALSSGLYNEQFFGPGTRLTVL.

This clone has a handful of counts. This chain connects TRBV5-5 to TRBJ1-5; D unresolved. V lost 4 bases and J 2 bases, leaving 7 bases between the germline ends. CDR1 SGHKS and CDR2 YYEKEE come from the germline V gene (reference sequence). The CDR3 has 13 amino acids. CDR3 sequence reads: CASSPGGNQPQHF. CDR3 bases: TGTGCCAGCAGCCCCGGGGGCAATCAGCCCCAGCATTTT.

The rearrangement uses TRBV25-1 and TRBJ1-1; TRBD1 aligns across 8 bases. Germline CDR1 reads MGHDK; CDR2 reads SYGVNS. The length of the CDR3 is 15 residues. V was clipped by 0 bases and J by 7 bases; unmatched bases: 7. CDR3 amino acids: CASSEYRQGYDEAFF. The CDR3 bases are TGTGCCAGCAGTGAATACCGACAGGGGTATGATGAAGCTTTCTTT.

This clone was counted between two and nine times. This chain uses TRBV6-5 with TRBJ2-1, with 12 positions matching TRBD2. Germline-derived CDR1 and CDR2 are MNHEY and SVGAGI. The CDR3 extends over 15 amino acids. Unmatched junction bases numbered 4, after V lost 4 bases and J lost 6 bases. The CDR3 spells CASSLTSGSFNEQFF. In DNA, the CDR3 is TGTGCCAGCAGTTTGACTAGCGGGAGTTTCAATGAGCAGTTCTTC.

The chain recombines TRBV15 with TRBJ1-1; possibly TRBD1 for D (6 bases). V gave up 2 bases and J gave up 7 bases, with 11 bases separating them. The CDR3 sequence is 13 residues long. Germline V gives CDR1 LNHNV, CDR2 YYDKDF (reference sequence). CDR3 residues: CATSRRNRDEAFF. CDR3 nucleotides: TGTGCCACCAGCAGACGCAACAGGGATGAAGCTTTCTTT. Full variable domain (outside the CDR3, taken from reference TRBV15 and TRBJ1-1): DAMVIQNPRYQVTQFGKPVTLSCSQTLNHNVMYWYQQKSSQAPKLLFHYYDKDFNNEADTPDNFQSRRPNTSFCFLDIRSPGLGDTAMYLCATSRRNRDEAFFGQGTRLTVV.

This CDR3 is CASSFLVGQGSTDTQYF. The CDR3, as DNA: TGTGCCAGCAGTTTTTTGGTCGGGCAGGGAAGCACAGATACGCAGTATTTT. This rearrangement joins TRBV27 to TRBJ2-3, with D perhaps matching TRBD1 (5 bases). CDR1 and CDR2 (germline): MNHEY, SMNVEV (reference sequence). The CDR3 is made up of 17 amino acids. Trimming took 3 bases from V and 0 from J, leaving 16 bases between them.

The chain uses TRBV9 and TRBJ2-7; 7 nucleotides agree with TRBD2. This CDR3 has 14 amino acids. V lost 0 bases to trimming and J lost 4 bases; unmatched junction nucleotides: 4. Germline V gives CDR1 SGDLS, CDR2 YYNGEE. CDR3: CASSVDLAAYEQYF. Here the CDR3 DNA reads TGTGCCAGCAGCGTAGATCTAGCGGCATACGAGCAGTACTTC.

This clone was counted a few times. CDR3 nucleotide sequence: TGCGCCAGCAGCCAAGGCCAGGGGAAGCAGCCCCAGCATTTT. It yields the protein CASSQGQGKQPQHF. This sequence joins TRBV4-1 and TRBJ1-5; D perhaps matches TRBD1 (6 bases). The CDR3 is made up of 14 amino acids. CDR1 is MGHRA and CDR2 is YSYEKL in the germline V gene. The V gene lost 1 base and the J gene lost 7 bases, with 11 bases spanning the gap.

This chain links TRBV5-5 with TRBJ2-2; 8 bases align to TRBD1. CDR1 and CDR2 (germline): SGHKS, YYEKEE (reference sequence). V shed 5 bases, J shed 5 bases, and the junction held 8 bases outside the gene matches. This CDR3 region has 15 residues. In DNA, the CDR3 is TGTGCCAGCAGTTACCAACAGGGGGGAACCGGGGAGCTGTTTTTT. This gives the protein CASSYQQGGTGELFF.

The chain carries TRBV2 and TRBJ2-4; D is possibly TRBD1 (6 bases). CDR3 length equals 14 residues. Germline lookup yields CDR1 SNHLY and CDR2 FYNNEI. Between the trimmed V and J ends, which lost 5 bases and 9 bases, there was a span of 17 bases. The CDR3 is CASSQQQGVGIQYF. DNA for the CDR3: TGTGCCAGCAGTCAACAACAGGGTGTTGGCATTCAGTACTTC.

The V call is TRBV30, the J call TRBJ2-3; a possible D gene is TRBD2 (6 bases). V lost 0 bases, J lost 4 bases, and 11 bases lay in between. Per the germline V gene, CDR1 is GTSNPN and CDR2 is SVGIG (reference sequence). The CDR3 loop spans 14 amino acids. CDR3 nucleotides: TGTGCCTGGAGTGTATGGGGGGTTGCAGATACGCAGTATTTT. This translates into CAWSVWGVADTQYF. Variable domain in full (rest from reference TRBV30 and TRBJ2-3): SQTIHQWPATLVQPVGSPLSLECTVEGTSNPNLYWYRQAAGRGLQLLFYSVGIGQISSEVPQNLSASRPQDRQFILSSKKLLLSDSGFYLCAWSVWGVADTQYFGPGTRLTVL.

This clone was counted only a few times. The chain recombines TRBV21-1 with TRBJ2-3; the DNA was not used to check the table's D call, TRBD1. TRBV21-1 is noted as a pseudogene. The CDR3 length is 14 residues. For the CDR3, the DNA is TGTGCCAGCAGCAAACGTGCCCCAGTTGATACGCAGTATTTT. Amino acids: CASSKRAPVDTQYF.

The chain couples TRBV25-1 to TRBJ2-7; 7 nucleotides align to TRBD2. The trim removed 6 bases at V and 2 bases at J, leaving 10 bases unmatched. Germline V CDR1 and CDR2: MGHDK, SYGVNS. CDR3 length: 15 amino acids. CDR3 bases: TGTGCCAGCAGATTAACGGGGGAGGGGACCTACGAGCAGTACTTC. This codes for CASRLTGEGTYEQYF.

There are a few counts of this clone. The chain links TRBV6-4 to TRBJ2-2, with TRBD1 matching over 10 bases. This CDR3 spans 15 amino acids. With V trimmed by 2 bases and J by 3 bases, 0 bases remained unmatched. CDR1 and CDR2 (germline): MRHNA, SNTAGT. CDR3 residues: CASSDGTGDTGELFF. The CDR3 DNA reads TGTGCCAGCAGTGACGGGACAGGGGACACCGGGGAGCTGTTTTTT.

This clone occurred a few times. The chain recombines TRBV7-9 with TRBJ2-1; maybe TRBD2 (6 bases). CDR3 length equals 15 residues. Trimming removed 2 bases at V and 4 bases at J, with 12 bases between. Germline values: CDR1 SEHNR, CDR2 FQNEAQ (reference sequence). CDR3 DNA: TGTGCCAGCAGCTTACCGGGAGCCCATTACAATGAGCAGTTCTTC. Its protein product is CASSLPGAHYNEQFF.

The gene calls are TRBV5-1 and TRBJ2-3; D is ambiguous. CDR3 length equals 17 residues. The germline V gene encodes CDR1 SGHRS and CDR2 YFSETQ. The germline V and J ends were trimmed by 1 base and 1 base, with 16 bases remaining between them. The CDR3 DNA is TGCGCCAGCAGCTTGCTCCGCCGGTTGCGGCGCACAGATACGCAGTATTTT. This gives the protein CASSLLRRLRRTDTQYF.

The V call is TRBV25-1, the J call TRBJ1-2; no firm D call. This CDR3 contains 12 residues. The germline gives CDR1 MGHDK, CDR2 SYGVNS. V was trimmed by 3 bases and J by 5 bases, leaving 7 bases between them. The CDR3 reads CASSDHSYGYTF. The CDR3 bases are TGTGCCAGCAGTGACCACAGTTATGGCTACACCTTC.

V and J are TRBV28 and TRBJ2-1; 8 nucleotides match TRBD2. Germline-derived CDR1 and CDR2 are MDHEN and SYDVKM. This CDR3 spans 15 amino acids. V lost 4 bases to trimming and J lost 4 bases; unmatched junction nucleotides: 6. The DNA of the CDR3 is TGTGCCAGCAGTTCATCACTAGCGGTTTACAATGAGCAGTTCTTC. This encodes CASSSSLAVYNEQFF.

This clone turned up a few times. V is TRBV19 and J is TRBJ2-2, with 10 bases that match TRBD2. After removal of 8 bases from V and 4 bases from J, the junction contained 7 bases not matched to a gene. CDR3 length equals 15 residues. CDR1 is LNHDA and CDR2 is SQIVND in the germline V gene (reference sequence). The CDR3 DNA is TGTGCCAGTGAGAGACTAGCGGGTACCACCGGGGAGCTGTTTTTT. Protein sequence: CASERLAGTTGELFF. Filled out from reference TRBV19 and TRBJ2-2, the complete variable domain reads DGGITQSPKYLFRKEGQNVTLSCEQNLNHDAMYWYRQDPGQGLRLIYYSQIVNDFQKGDIAEGYSVSREKKESFPLTVTSAQKNPTAFYLCASERLAGTTGELFFGEGSRLTVL.

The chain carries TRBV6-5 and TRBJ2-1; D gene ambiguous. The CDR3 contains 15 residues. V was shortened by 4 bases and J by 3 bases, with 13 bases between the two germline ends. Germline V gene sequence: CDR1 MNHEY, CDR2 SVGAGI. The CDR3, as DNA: TGTGCCAGCAGTTCCATTAGCAGCAACTACAATGAGCAGTTCTTC. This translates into CASSSISSNYNEQFF.

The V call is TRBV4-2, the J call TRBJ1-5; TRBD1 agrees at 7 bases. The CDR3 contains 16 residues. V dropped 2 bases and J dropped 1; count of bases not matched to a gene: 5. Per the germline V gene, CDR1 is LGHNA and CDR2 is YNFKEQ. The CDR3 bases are TGTGCCAGCAGCCAAATACAGGGGAGCAGCAATCAGCCCCAGCATTTT. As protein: CASSQIQGSSNQPQHF.

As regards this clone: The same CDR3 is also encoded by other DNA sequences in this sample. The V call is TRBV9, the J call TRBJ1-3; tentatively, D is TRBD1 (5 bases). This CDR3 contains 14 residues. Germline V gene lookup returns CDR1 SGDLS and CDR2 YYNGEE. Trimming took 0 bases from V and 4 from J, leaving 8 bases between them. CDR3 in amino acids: CASSVGGEGNTIYF. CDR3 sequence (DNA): TGTGCCAGCAGCGTAGGGGGGGAAGGAAACACCATATATTTT.

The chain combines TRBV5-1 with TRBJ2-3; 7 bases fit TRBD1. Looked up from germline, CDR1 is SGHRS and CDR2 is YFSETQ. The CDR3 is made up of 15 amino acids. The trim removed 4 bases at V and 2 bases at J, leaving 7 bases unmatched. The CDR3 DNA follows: TGCGCCAGCAGCGGGGGACAGCAACACACAGATACGCAGTATTTT. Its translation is CASSGGQQHTDTQYF.